This T cell receptor (beta chain) was sequenced in a study of T cells in Graves' hyperthyroidism and ophthalmopathy (dated by TCRdb to about 2019). Some background on the complete study: Peripheral blood was collected at initial diagnosis, before any treatment. TCR Vbeta CDR3 sequencing of 135 peripheral blood samples (approximately 44 ophthalmopathy, 75 hyperthyroidism and some 17 progressor patients) is reported in the paper. Following sampling, methimazole starting at 30 mg daily was given to hyperthyroidism patients, and high-dose intravenous methylprednisolone was given to ophthalmopathy patients. To identify TCR V-J signatures that set the groups apart, the researchers used a discovery cohort of 100 patients, made up of 43 with Graves' ophthalmopathy and about 60 with stable Graves' hyperthyroidism. The study also compared thyroid tissue and blood T-cell repertoires from five or six Graves' hyperthyroidism patients. Whether ophthalmopathy could be predicted prospectively was tested in an independent validation cohort made up of some 20 hyperthyroidism patients plus 17 patients who later progressed to ophthalmopathy. The 100 or so discovery patients were divided at random into training and test sets in a 7:3 ratio. Results the study describes overall, beyond this receptor: A model built on a 13 V-J signature distinguished ophthalmopathy from stable hyperthyroidism, reaching roughly 88% sensitivity and around 81% specificity in cross-validation and 80%/75% in testing. In validation, the model predicted progression to ophthalmopathy a median of approximately 6.3 months before onset, with about 71% sensitivity and more than 72% specificity. Sample size was not statistically predetermined, and investigators were not blinded to group allocation. Blood samples also contained most of the expanded thyroid clonotypes (frequency above 0.001), which suggests that blood repertoires may reflect thyroid immune responses.

Amplification of TCR beta CDR3 regions was carried out from RNA transcripts. For the first round of RT-PCR on the TCR CDR3, the HTBI primer set was used together with the Qiagen OneStep RT-PCR kit. Libraries were constructed in a second round of multiplex PCR, after which size selection and purification were carried out. The libraries were sequenced on an Illumina HiSeq2000 using paired-end 100 bp reads. Per the authors' processing: SOAPnuke was used to process the raw data, with reads discarded if the reads contained adapters or uncalled bases, had a mean Phred below 15, or lacked an exact constant-primer or identifier match. COPE v1.2.5 was used to merge high-quality paired reads, and clonotypes were defined as unique nucleotide sequences. MiTCR v1.1 was used to align the clonotypes against IMGT TRBV, TRBD and TRBJ reference segments. Only V-J combinations with frequency above 0.0001, covering about 99% of repertoires, were analysed. The TCS score was defined as the ratio of F50 (clonal expansion) to E x V (chaos), calculated using BLOSUM62-based TCRdist between CDR3 peptides within each V-J. Welch's t-statistics and random forest reduced roughly 530 V-J features to 13, which were used in a naive Bayes classifier (R e1071). TCRdb passed the public sequencing reads through fastp at Q25 and MiXCR, retaining productive beta sequences. One record per CDR3 amino acid sequence lists the most common genes and DNA. These V and J calls derive from TCRdb rather than the authors' analysis. The sample data list roughly 510,000 distinct CDR3 sequences, and less than 25% of these were observed just once. The top ten clones comprise about a quarter of the sample.

V is shortened by 10 bases, J by 5 bases, and the region joining them spans 11 bases. Counted from cysteine to phenylalanine, this CDR3 has 11 amino acids. Kept here is only the CDR3 DNA, which spans 33 bases and is read in frame from base 1. In the germline V gene, CDR1 corresponds to SNHLY and CDR2 to FYNNEI. This clonotype has a count of ten or more. Its recognized antigen is unknown. Per-base qualities were not stored, and no clone one base away is much larger. Stable Graves' hyperthyroidism was defined as no progression to ophthalmopathy during 18 months of follow-up. Hyperthyroidism patients were aged 18 to 65 years and newly diagnosed, with disease duration of less than 2 months. Exclusion was applied to patients with uncontrolled infections, other autoimmune diseases, pregnancy or lactation. Diagnoses were based on clinical symptoms, serum thyroxine and TRAb, thyroid ultrasound and orbital computed tomography. PBMCs were separated from roughly 10 ml of fresh peripheral blood using Ficoll-Paque density gradient centrifugation. Total RNA was extracted with Trizol reagent, and quality was checked on an Agilent 2100 Bioanalyzer.

Specimen: blood. The chain is assembled from TRBV2 and TRBJ2-5, with the D segment possibly TRBD1 or TRBD2, each aligning over 5 bases. This clonotype was obtained from a man between 18 and 29 years old with Graves' hyperthyroidism. CDR3 protein: CATTWGETQYF. At the DNA level, the sequence is TGTGCCACGACTTGGGGGGAGACCCAGTACTTC.